The 17 T cell receptor beta chains below all came from one sample that was sequenced in a study of beta chain features in type 1 diabetes. Notes on the study in general: Researchers report that Type 1 diabetes patients had moderately but significantly shorter TCRB CDR3s across all four CD4+ subsets.

cDNA synthesis used the whole RNA isolate, giving expressed TCRB sequences. Sequencing used immunoSEQ multiplex PCR; TCRdb keeps in-frame clones, though not all of them. There are around 250,000 clones in the sample; 24% occur only once, and 0.012% lies in the top ten. What these receptors recognize is not known. Sequenced sample: naive CD4+ T cells from blood. The receptors were gathered from a woman in her 30s with type 1 diabetes.

In its sample, this clone was seen a few times. This chain connects TRBV7-3 to TRBJ2-2; possible D gene TRBD1, 6 bases. CDR3 size: 14 residues. Germline V lookup: CDR1 SGHTA, CDR2 FQGTGA. With 2 bases removed from V and 4 bases from J, the gap between germline ends came to 8 bases. The DNA of the CDR3 is TGTGCCAGCAGCTTACAACAGGGCACCGGGGAGCTGTTTTTT. Translation: CASSLQQGTGELFF.

The chain couples TRBV4-2 to TRBJ1-5; 10 bases fit TRBD1. This CDR3 comprises 14 residues. Germline V CDR1 and CDR2: LGHNA, YNFKEQ. The V segment lost 4 bases and the J segment 6 bases; nucleotides outside the gene matches: 3. The chain's CDR3 is CASSPDRGRQPQHF. The DNA of the CDR3 is TGTGCCAGCAGCCCTGACAGGGGGCGTCAGCCCCAGCATTTT.

This clone was counted only a few times. The chain recombines TRBV2 with TRBJ1-4; TRBD1 is a possible D gene (5 bases). V lost 8 bases and J 3 bases, leaving 10 bases between the germline ends. This CDR3 is built from 13 residues. Per the germline V gene, CDR1 is SNHLY and CDR2 is FYNNEI. CDR3 protein: CASARGSNEKLFF. DNA for the CDR3: TGTGCCAGCGCAAGGGGATCTAATGAAAAACTGTTTTTT.

The J gene is TRBJ2-1, the V gene TRBV18; D may be TRBD2 (6 bases). The germline gives CDR1 KGHSH, CDR2 LQKENI. V lost 1 base and J lost 7, with 14 bases in between. This CDR3 has 15 amino acids. Written as DNA, the CDR3 is TGTGCCAGCTCACCACGATCGGGAGAGTGGAATGAGCAGTTCTTC. Its protein product is CASSPRSGEWNEQFF.

This chain links TRBV5-1 with TRBJ2-1; 12 bases are a match to TRBD2. With V trimmed by 3 bases and J by 3 bases, 7 bases remained unmatched. The CDR3 has 17 residues. The germline gives CDR1 SGHRS, CDR2 YFSETQ. In DNA form, the CDR3 reads TGCGCCAGCAGCTCCCGCCTAGCGGGAGGGAGCTACAATGAGCAGTTCTTC. It codes for CASSSRLAGGSYNEQFF.

The genes are TRBV9 and TRBJ2-5, with no clear D. The CDR3 consists of 13 residues. In germline, CDR1 is SGDLS, CDR2 YYNGEE. Trimming pared 3 bases from V and 0 bases from J, leaving 6 bases between. The CDR3 sequence is CASSASYQETQYF. In nucleotides, the CDR3 is TGTGCCAGCAGCGCGAGTTACCAAGAGACCCAGTACTTC. The full variable domain, in which reference TRBV9 and TRBJ2-5 provide the parts outside the CDR3, is DSGVTQTPKHLITATGQRVTLRCSPRSGDLSVYWYQQSLDQGLQFLIQYYNGEERAKGNILERFSAQQFPDLHSELNLSSLELGDSALYFCASSASYQETQYFGPGTRLLVL.

The chain recombines TRBV11-2 with TRBJ2-1; the match to TRBD2 covers 11 bases. CDR3 length: 18 residues. V shed 5 bases and J 5 bases; nucleotides not matched to a gene: 14. Germline V lookup: CDR1 SGHAT, CDR2 FQNNGV. The CDR3 DNA is TGTGCCAGCAGCCCACGTTTAGCGGGGGGGTGGGATGACAATGAGCAGTTCTTC. Its translation: CASSPRLAGGWDDNEQFF.

This chain links TRBV30 with TRBJ1-5; 10 bases agree with TRBD1. Germline lookup yields CDR1 GTSNPN and CDR2 SVGIG (reference sequence). With 3 bases clipped from V and 5 bases from J, the junction kept 4 bases outside the gene matches. The CDR3 has 14 amino acids. The CDR3: CAWSGTGVDQPQHF. CDR3 nucleotide sequence: TGTGCCTGGAGCGGGACAGGGGTGGATCAGCCCCAGCATTTT.

J is TRBJ2-7 and V is TRBV5-1, with a weak D call TRBD1 (7 bases). Trimming removed 3 bases at V and 6 bases at J, with 10 bases between. Germline V gene data show CDR1 as SGHRS and CDR2 as YFSETQ. The CDR3 covers 12 residues. CDR3 nucleotides: TGCGCCAGCAGCTGGGGGGACAGCGAGCAGTACTTC. Its translation is CASSWGDSEQYF. Looking up the rest from reference TRBV5-1 and TRBJ2-7 gives the full variable domain: KAGVTQTPRYLIKTRGQQVTLSCSPISGHRSVSWYQQTPGQGLQFLFEYFSETQRNKGNFPGRFSGRQFSNSRSEMNVSTLELGDSALYLCASSWGDSEQYFGPGTRLTVT.

This clone was counted between two and nine times. The same CDR3 also results from other DNA sequences found in this sample. This rearrangement joins TRBV29-1 to TRBJ2-1, with D perhaps matching TRBD1 (6 bases). The CDR3 covers 14 residues. Germline V gives CDR1 SQVTM, CDR2 ANQGSEA. The V end lost 6 bases, the J end lost 0 bases, and 12 bases lay between the germline ends. The chain's CDR3 is CSVDSPSSYNEQFF. DNA for the CDR3: TGCAGCGTGGACAGCCCGAGCTCCTACAATGAGCAGTTCTTC.

This clone has only one observation. The V call is TRBV2, the J call TRBJ1-1; D ambiguous. Between the trimmed V and J ends, which lost 3 bases and 3 bases, there was a span of 5 bases. Germline V gene sequence: CDR1 SNHLY, CDR2 FYNNEI. There are 12 residues in the CDR3. The CDR3 spells CASSDSYTEAFF. The CDR3 region has the DNA TGTGCCAGCAGTGACAGTTACACTGAAGCTTTCTTT.

The chain joins TRBV5-1 to TRBJ2-3; 9 nucleotides agree with TRBD2. J was trimmed by 5 bases and V by 2 bases; bases with no gene match: 6. CDR3 size: 15 residues. CDR1 and CDR2 (germline): SGHRS, YFSETQ. CDR3 nucleotides: TGCGCCAGCAGCTTCTCTAGCGGGATTGAAGATACGCAGTATTTT. Translating gives CASSFSSGIEDTQYF. Using reference TRBV5-1 and TRBJ2-3 for the parts outside the CDR3, the full variable domain is KAGVTQTPRYLIKTRGQQVTLSCSPISGHRSVSWYQQTPGQGLQFLFEYFSETQRNKGNFPGRFSGRQFSNSRSEMNVSTLELGDSALYLCASSFSSGIEDTQYFGPGTRLTVL.

V usage is TRBV11-2 and J usage is TRBJ1-1; 7 bases agree with TRBD1. The J segment lost 11 bases and the V segment lost 5 bases, leaving 11 bases of the junction unmatched. This CDR3 comprises 13 residues. Germline lookup yields CDR1 SGHAT and CDR2 FQNNGV. The CDR3 reads CASSIEGAVKAFF. CDR3 nucleotides: TGTGCCAGCAGCATCGAGGGGGCCGTTAAGGCTTTCTTT.

The chain carries TRBV10-3 and TRBJ2-3; TRBD2 matches 8 bases. The CDR3 loop spans 16 amino acids. With 9 bases clipped from V and 4 bases from J, the junction kept 15 bases outside the gene matches. The germline CDR1 and CDR2 sequences are ENHRY and SYGVKD. In DNA, the CDR3 is TGTGCCATTAAGACTAGCGCGGAGTGGGGCCCAGATACGCAGTATTTT. Encoded protein: CAIKTSAEWGPDTQYF.

This rearrangement joins TRBV30 to TRBJ1-1; the D is unclear. The length of the CDR3 is 13 residues. V was pared by 4 bases and J by 0 bases, with 9 bases between. The germline gives CDR1 GTSNPN, CDR2 SVGIG (reference sequence). Here the CDR3 reads CAWNPSMNTEAFF. The CDR3 DNA reads as TGTGCCTGGAACCCGAGCATGAACACTGAAGCTTTCTTT. The variable domain in full, with the rest retrieved from reference TRBV30 and TRBJ1-1, is SQTIHQWPATLVQPVGSPLSLECTVEGTSNPNLYWYRQAAGRGLQLLFYSVGIGQISSEVPQNLSASRPQDRQFILSSKKLLLSDSGFYLCAWNPSMNTEAFFGQGTRLTVV.

This chain connects TRBV30 to TRBJ2-3, with D perhaps matching TRBD2 (6 bases). The length of the CDR3 is 16 residues. The ends were cut back, 1 base at V and 0 bases at J, with 14 bases in the middle. Germline V gene data show CDR1 as GTSNPN and CDR2 as SVGIG (reference sequence). CDR3 nucleotides: TGTGCCTGGAGTGATCCCAGCGGGCATAGCACAGATACGCAGTATTTT. Its protein is CAWSDPSGHSTDTQYF.

Only a few counts were recorded for this clone. The chain links TRBV9 to TRBJ2-1; TRBD2 matches 8 bases. This CDR3 is 15 amino acids long. Germline CDR1 is SGDLS and CDR2 is YYNGEE. Trimming removed 4 bases from V and 2 bases from J; junction bases left unmatched: 5. The CDR3 loop reads CASSPSGGTYNEQFF. As DNA, the CDR3 is TGTGCCAGCAGCCCGAGCGGGGGTACCTACAATGAGCAGTTCTTC.